This is a list of T cell receptor beta chains from one sample in a study of type 1 regulatory T cells. TCRdb re-analysed the reads in MiXCR, keeping a single row per CDR3 protein. The sample consists of approximately 25,000 distinct CDR3 sequences, approximately 51% of them appearing once. For these TCRs, the target antigens are not known. The specimen sequenced was cultured T cells, either the whole culture or a sorted T cell fraction (not recorded which). The receptors shown here come from a human donor in good health. Both conserved end residues are part of each CDR3. D genes are given only for firm matches. Size is stated for part of the rows, as once, few or many counts, or as a class when the clone is expanded.

d_call,j_call,clone_size,v_call,cdr3_nt,cdr3_aa
TRBD1,TRBJ1-6,medium-sized,TRBV6-5,TGTGCCAGCAGTTTATCCGGGACAGGGTTATCACCCCTCCACTTT,CASSLSGTGLSPLHF
NA,TRBJ2-7,once,TRBV7-9,TGTGCCAGCAGCCCTCAGCACTCCTACGAGCAGTACTTC,CASSPQHSYEQYF
TRBD1,TRBJ2-2,NA,TRBV27,TGTGCCAGCAGTGGGACAGTGAACACCGGGGAGCTGTTTTTT,CASSGTVNTGELFF
NA,TRBJ2-5,few,TRBV20-1,TGCAGTGCTAGACCTACAGGGAAGGTGGGCCAAGAGACCCAGTACTTC,CSARPTGKVGQETQYF
NA,TRBJ1-5,few,TRBV6-5,TGTGCCACGCGGGGCCCAAATCAGCCCCAGCATTTT,CATRGPNQPQHF
TRBD2,TRBJ2-1,NA,TRBV5-6,TGTGCCAGCTGGAAGGCGGGGGTAAATAATGAGCAGTTCTTC,CASWKAGVNNEQFF
TRBD2,TRBJ2-7,NA,TRBV10-3,TGTGCCATCAGTGTCCAGCGGGGGGGACCCTACGAGCAGTACTTC,CAISVQRGGPYEQYF
TRBD2,TRBJ2-1,NA,TRBV4-2,TGTGCCAGCAGCTCGCAACCGGGACTAGTATCCTACAATGAGCAGTTCTTC,CASSSQPGLVSYNEQFF
TRBD1,TRBJ2-1,NA,TRBV6-6,TGTGCCAGCAGTTACTCCAGGGGGCTAGGCTCCTACAATGAGCAGTTCTTC,CASSYSRGLGSYNEQFF
TRBD1,TRBJ1-4,NA,TRBV5-1,TGCGCCAGCAGCCCCGGCCGGGGACAGGAAAAACTGTTTTTT,CASSPGRGQEKLFF
TRBD1,TRBJ2-2,NA,TRBV11-3,TGTGCCAGCAGCCCGAGACAGGGGGCGAGGGTCACCGGGGAGCTGTTTTTT,CASSPRQGARVTGELFF
TRBD1,TRBJ1-4,NA,TRBV10-3,TGTGCCATCAGCGACGCGGGACAGGGGGCCGAAAAACTGTTTTTT,CAISDAGQGAEKLFF
NA,TRBJ1-2,few,TRBV28,TGTGCCAGCCGACGCGGTGGGGACTATGGCTACACCTTC,CASRRGGDYGYTF
NA,TRBJ2-5,NA,TRBV20-1,TGCAGTGCTAGAGATCTGAGAGGACTGGGAGATCGGACCCAGTACTTC,CSARDLRGLGDRTQYF
NA,TRBJ2-1,NA,TRBV20-1,TGCAGTGCTAGCGTCCCCCCCTTAGATGAGCAGTTCTTC,CSASVPPLDEQFF
TRBD2,TRBJ2-3,few,TRBV6-5,TGTGCCAGCAGTGAACTAGCGGGGGAGACTTACCTGAGCACAGATACGCAGTATTTT,CASSELAGETYLSTDTQYF
NA,TRBJ2-3,NA,TRBV12-3/TRBV12-4,TGTGCCAGCATGAGGCTACCCACAGATACGCAGTATTTT,CASMRLPTDTQYF
TRBD1,TRBJ2-3,many,TRBV12-3/TRBV12-4,TGTGCCAGCAGACAACAGGGGGTCAGCACAGATACGCAGTATTTT,CASRQQGVSTDTQYF
NA,TRBJ2-3,NA,TRBV4-2,TGTGCCAGCAGCCAAGATTGGCTGGGGGGCCCAGATACGCAGTATTTT,CASSQDWLGGPDTQYF
NA,TRBJ1-2,few,TRBV2,TGTGCCAGCAGTGAATTTCTGGTCCGTAACTATGGCTACACCTTC,CASSEFLVRNYGYTF
NA,TRBJ2-7,NA,TRBV25-1,TGTGCCAGCAGTTTTACAGGGTACGAGCAGTACTTC,CASSFTGYEQYF
NA,TRBJ1-1,NA,TRBV11-3,TGTGCCAGCAGCTTAATCGGCCAACGGGGCACTGAAGCTTTCTTT,CASSLIGQRGTEAFF
NA,TRBJ1-5,NA,TRBV19,TGTGCCAGTAGTATCGTTAATATCGGCGTCGGGAATCAGCCCCAGCATTTT,CASSIVNIGVGNQPQHF
NA,TRBJ2-1,few,TRBV3-1,TGTGCCAGCAGCCAAGATTGGTCCTCAAACCCACCCTACAATGAGCAGTTCTTC,CASSQDWSSNPPYNEQFF
TRBD2,TRBJ2-1,many,TRBV11-2,TGTGCCAGCAGCTTAGGCGGCCTAGCGGGGGGCGTGGAGCAGTTCTTC,CASSLGGLAGGVEQFF
TRBD1,TRBJ1-6,few,TRBV11-2,TGTGCCAGCAGCACCTCGACAGGGGCCTCACCCCTCCACTTT,CASSTSTGASPLHF
TRBD1,TRBJ1-2,NA,TRBV10-3,TGTGCCATCAAACCTGCAGGGACAGCAAACTATGGCCACACCTTC,CAIKPAGTANYGHTF
TRBD1,TRBJ2-3,NA,TRBV6-1,TGTGCCAGTCTGCTCCAGGGGGTTAGCACAGATACGCAGTATTTT,CASLLQGVSTDTQYF
TRBD2,TRBJ2-1,NA,TRBV3-1,TGTGCCAGCAGCCGGAGCGGGGGGGACTACAATGAGCAGTTCTTC,CASSRSGGDYNEQFF
TRBD1,TRBJ1-2,NA,TRBV6-2/TRBV6-3,TGTGCCAGCAATCCGGGACAGTTCTATGGCTACACCTTC,CASNPGQFYGYTF
NA,TRBJ1-3,medium-sized,TRBV5-1,TGCGCCAGCAGCTTCCAGGGTGCCTCTGGAAACACCATATATTTT,CASSFQGASGNTIYF
NA,TRBJ1-2,once,TRBV16,TGTGCCAGCAGCCCACGGGTTGGTAGTGGCTACACCTTC,CASSPRVGSGYTF
NA,TRBJ1-3,NA,TRBV12-3/TRBV12-4,TGTGCCAGCAGTTTCCCCGCAGGGCTTGGAAACACCATATATTTT,CASSFPAGLGNTIYF
NA,TRBJ2-7,NA,TRBV20-1,TGCAGTGCCCCGGACAGCTACGAGCAGTACTTC,CSAPDSYEQYF
NA,TRBJ2-1,NA,TRBV5-1,TGCGTCAGCAGCACCCCAGGGGGGACCTACAATGAGCAGTTCTTC,CVSSTPGGTYNEQFF
NA,TRBJ1-1,few,TRBV10-3,TGTGCCATCAGTGATTCGGCGGCAGCGAACACTGAAGCTTTCTTT,CAISDSAAANTEAFF
NA,TRBJ1-1,NA,TRBV29-1,TGCAGCGTATTGATCACAGTGAACACTGAAGCTTTCTTT,CSVLITVNTEAFF
NA,TRBJ2-3,NA,TRBV9,TGTGCCAGCAGCGAAAGCGGAGGGCGCGCAGATACGCAGTATTTT,CASSESGGRADTQYF
NA,TRBJ2-7,few,TRBV6-2/TRBV6-3,TGTGCCAGCAGTAGCCTGGGACGTTTCCCCTACGAGCAGTACTTC,CASSSLGRFPYEQYF
NA,TRBJ1-6,medium-sized,TRBV18,TGTGCCAGCTCACTCACCGGCGGACAGCGTGCGAATTCACCCCTCCACTTT,CASSLTGGQRANSPLHF
NA,TRBJ1-4,few,TRBV5-1,TGCGCCAGCAGCTTGGGCACCAGAGGGACTAATGAAAAACTGTTTTTT,CASSLGTRGTNEKLFF
NA,TRBJ1-3,medium-sized,TRBV6-5,TGTGCCAGCAGACGCCTGAGGGGCACGGAAGCAGACACCATATATTTT,CASRRLRGTEADTIYF
NA,TRBJ1-1,NA,TRBV5-6,TGTGCCAGCAGCCCGGGACCGCGCGGGCGGAACACTGAAGCTTTCTTT,CASSPGPRGRNTEAFF
TRBD2,TRBJ2-1,few,TRBV5-6,TGTGCCAGCAGCTTGCGGCGGGGGATTTTCTACAATGAGCAGTTCTTC,CASSLRRGIFYNEQFF
NA,TRBJ1-1,NA,TRBV12-3/TRBV12-4,TGTGCCAGCAGTTTCGAAGGGGGTGGGGAAGCTTTCTTT,CASSFEGGGEAFF
NA,TRBJ2-7,few,TRBV7-9,TGTGCCAGCAGCTTGATCGGCTACGAGCAGTACTTC,CASSLIGYEQYF
TRBD1,TRBJ1-2,NA,TRBV12-3/TRBV12-4,TGTGCCAGCAGCTTACGATTGACTGTCAGCGGGACAGGGGGCTCTGGCTACACCTTC,CASSLRLTVSGTGGSGYTF
TRBD2,TRBJ2-7,NA,TRBV7-2,TGTGCCAGCAGCTTAGGCCCAGCGGGGGGTTCCTCCTACGAGCAGTACTTC,CASSLGPAGGSSYEQYF
NA,TRBJ1-4,NA,TRBV10-3,TGTGCCAACAAAGGACAGAACCAGGGGACTAATGAAAAACTGTTTTTT,CANKGQNQGTNEKLFF
NA,TRBJ2-1,NA,TRBV20-1,TGCAGTGCTAGGGAGGGTTCCAATGAGCAGTTCTTC,CSAREGSNEQFF
TRBD2,TRBJ2-1,once,TRBV2,TGTGCCAGCAGTGAAGGACTAGCGGGGGGGGATGAGCAGTTCTTC,CASSEGLAGGDEQFF
NA,TRBJ2-6,many,TRBV5-6,TGTGCCAGCAGCTTGTGGGGGGCTGGGGCCAACGTCCTGACTTTC,CASSLWGAGANVLTF
NA,TRBJ1-6,NA,TRBV6-5,TGTGCCAGCAGTTATTGGAGCAGGGTGGGGAATTCACCCCTCCACTTT,CASSYWSRVGNSPLHF
NA,TRBJ2-1,NA,TRBV6-6,TGTGCCAGCAGTTCCGACCTTTATAGGCAGTTCTTC,CASSSDLYRQFF
NA,TRBJ1-2,NA,TRBV30,TGTGCCTGGGGGACACACGGCCCCTATGGCTACACCTTC,CAWGTHGPYGYTF
NA,TRBJ1-3,NA,TRBV6-5,TGTGCCAGCAGTTACCAGGCGTATGGGGGCACGGGAAACACCATATATTTT,CASSYQAYGGTGNTIYF
NA,TRBJ1-1,NA,TRBV20-1,TGCAGTGCTAGAGGGGGTGGGGTCGACACTGAAGCTTTCTTT,CSARGGGVDTEAFF
NA,TRBJ1-3,NA,TRBV18,TGTGCCAGCTCACCGTTGGACGCTATCTCTGGAAACACCATATATTTT,CASSPLDAISGNTIYF
TRBD1,TRBJ1-5,NA,TRBV20-1,TGCAGTGCTAGAGCCGTGACAGGGACTCAGCCCCAGCATTTT,CSARAVTGTQPQHF